This T cell receptor (beta chain) originates from a study of blood T cells in healthy people across ages. Study observations and caveats: The donors' CMV status was not determined, possibly confounding changes in expanded clonotypes.

Next came a second PCR, run for about 7 to 12 cycles, which used a sample-barcoded 5' primer along with a J-beta primer mix. Every single cDNA molecule received a tag from a template-switch adaptor with 12 random nucleotides. TCRdb recomputed calls from the 5' RACE reads with MiXCR, one row per CDR3 protein. The sample comprises around 500,000 distinct CDR3 sequences, roughly 43% of which are singletons, and around 24% rests with the top ten. The germline V and J ends were trimmed by 8 bases and 7 bases, with 26 bases remaining between them. The CDR3 runs to 16 residues. CDR1 and CDR2 (germline): ENHRY, SYGVKD. This clonotype was seen only a few times. The antigen is undetermined. Per sample, a minimum of 6 million PBMCs were isolated. Total RNA was extracted at no less than 5.5 micrograms per sample.

Specimen: blood. This TCR came from a man older than 75 in good health. The gene calls are TRBV10-3 and TRBJ1-1; a weak D match, TRBD1 (5 bases). The CDR3 DNA follows: TGTGCCATCCGAGGGGACCCCGGTTATCGGGGGTGTGAAGCTTTCTTT. As protein: CAIRGDPGYRGCEAFF.